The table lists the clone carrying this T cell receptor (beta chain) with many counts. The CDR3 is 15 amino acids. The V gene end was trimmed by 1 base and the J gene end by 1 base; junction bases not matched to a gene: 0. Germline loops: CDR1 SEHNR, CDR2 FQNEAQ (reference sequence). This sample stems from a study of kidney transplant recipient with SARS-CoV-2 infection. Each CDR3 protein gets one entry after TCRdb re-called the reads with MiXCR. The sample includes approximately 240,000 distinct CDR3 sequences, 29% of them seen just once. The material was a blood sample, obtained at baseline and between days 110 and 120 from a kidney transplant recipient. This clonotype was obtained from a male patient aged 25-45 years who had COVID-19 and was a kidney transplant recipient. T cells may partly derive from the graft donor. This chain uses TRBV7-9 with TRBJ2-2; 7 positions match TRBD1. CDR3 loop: CASSLGQGNTGELFF. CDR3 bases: TGTGCCAGCAGCTTAGGACAGGGGAACACCGGGGAGCTGTTTTTT.